The source of this TCR beta chain is a study of blood T cell repertoires in COVID-19. Study background: Donors in the United States, Italy and Spain gave samples during acute or convalescent COVID-19. The analysed material was cDNA or gDNA that came from T cells, B-cell-depleted T cells, or PBMCs.

CDR3 length: 14 amino acids. CDR1 and CDR2 from the germline V gene are WNHNN and SYGVQD (reference sequence). Trimming stripped 2 bases from V and 3 bases from J, with 7 bases between. Per the original methods: Scientists estimated how many nucleated cells there were by amplifying reference gene primers. Sequencing used immunoSEQ multiplex PCR; TCRdb keeps in-frame clones, though not all of them. V and J calls and clone size are those listed in that table; D and trimming were worked out from the DNA. The data contain tens of thousands of clones, 70% to 90% of them singletons. Sequenced: peripheral blood. The sequence derives from a human donor in a cohort sampled during active COVID-19. This sequence joins TRBV10-1 and TRBJ2-2, with a weak D call TRBD2 (6 bases). The DNA of the CDR3 is TGCGCCAGCAGTGAGGGGACTGACACCGGGGAGCTGTTTTTT. This codes for CASSEGTDTGELFF.